What follows are 22 T cell receptor beta chains derived from one specimen sequenced in a study of radiation and T cells in renal cell carcinoma. Time point denoted: blood 2 weeks post-SBRT. Treatment reported: 15 Gy SBRT to primary tumor, nephrectomy 4 weeks later. Libraries were prepared by immunoSEQ multiplex PCR; TCRdb keeps only in-frame clonotypes and omits some of them. Of some 150,000 clones in the sample, 87% are singletons; the top ten hold 13%. This specimen was blood, taken from a patient whose treatment included radiotherapy and nephrectomy. The receptors were gathered from a woman between 50 and 59 years old with renal cell carcinoma.

This chain joins TRBV7-9 and TRBJ2-5; 9 bases agree with TRBD2. CDR1 and CDR2 from the germline V gene are SEHNR and FQNEAQ (reference sequence). J was trimmed by 3 bases and V by 5 bases; bases with no gene match: 4. CDR3 length: 14 amino acids. CDR3 sequence: CASSQRGAKETQYF. The DNA of the CDR3 is TGTGCCAGCAGCCAGCGGGGGGCCAAAGAGACCCAGTACTTC.

The rearrangement joins TRBV30 to TRBJ2-5; 9 bases map to TRBD1. The CDR3 has 14 amino acids. J was trimmed by 5 bases and V by 0 bases; bases with no gene match: 4. Germline values: CDR1 GTSNPN, CDR2 SVGIG (reference sequence). DNA for the CDR3: TGTGCCTGGAGTGTACAGGGGGCCCGGGAGACCCAGTACTTC. Protein sequence: CAWSVQGARETQYF.

The chain combines TRBV25-1 with TRBJ1-1; TRBD1 might be the D (5 bases). Trimming took off 0 bases at V and 7 bases at J, with 15 bases between the two ends. Germline assignment: CDR1 MGHDK and CDR2 SYGVNS. The CDR3 runs to 15 residues. The CDR3 DNA reads TGTGCCAGCAGTGAATATGGCAGTAGGGGCAGTGAAGCTTTCTTT. As protein: CASSEYGSRGSEAFF.

This clone was seen a few times. This chain links TRBV7-9 with TRBJ1-4; a weak D match, TRBD1 (6 bases). V was pared by 4 bases and J by 8 bases, with 11 bases between. CDR3 length: 13 residues. Germline CDR1 SEHNR, CDR2 FQNEAQ (reference sequence). The DNA for the CDR3 is TGTGCCAGCAGCTGGCTGGGGGCGGAAAAACTGTTTTTT. Amino acids: CASSWLGAEKLFF.

The chain carries TRBV2 and TRBJ1-4, with TRBD1 as a possible D gene (5 bases). V lost 8 bases, J lost 2 bases, and 12 bases lay in between. CDR1 and CDR2 (germline): SNHLY, FYNNEI. The CDR3 contains 14 residues. CDR3 residues: CASLRGVTNEKLFF. The CDR3 DNA sequence: TGTGCCAGCCTCCGAGGGGTGACTAATGAAAAACTGTTTTTT.

J is TRBJ1-2 and V is TRBV18; 8 bases are shared with TRBD1. The CDR3 length is 16 residues. With V trimmed by 4 bases and J by 0 bases, 7 bases remained unmatched. Germline V gene lookup returns CDR1 KGHSH and CDR2 LQKENI. Written as DNA, the CDR3 is TGTGCCAGCTCACGGGCGCAGGGGGCGGCTAACTATGGCTACACCTTC. Its protein product is CASSRAQGAANYGYTF.

The sample holds a few counts of this clone. The chain recombines TRBV19 with TRBJ2-1; unclear D gene. The CDR3 spans 12 residues. Trimming cost V 3 bases and J 5 bases, with 5 bases left between them. Germline assignment: CDR1 LNHDA and CDR2 SQIVND (reference sequence). CDR3 protein: CASSMTDNEQFF. The CDR3 coding sequence is TGTGCCAGTAGTATGACGGACAATGAGCAGTTCTTC. Based on the CDR3 plus reference TRBV19 and TRBJ2-1, the full variable domain is DGGITQSPKYLFRKEGQNVTLSCEQNLNHDAMYWYRQDPGQGLRLIYYSQIVNDFQKGDIAEGYSVSREKKESFPLTVTSAQKNPTAFYLCASSMTDNEQFFGPGTRLTVL.

The gene calls are TRBV5-1 and TRBJ2-1; D gene unclear. The germline V gene encodes CDR1 SGHRS and CDR2 YFSETQ. Trimming pared 0 bases from V and 8 bases from J, leaving 15 bases between. The CDR3 has 15 amino acids. CDR3 loop: CASSLASGLVDEQFF. As DNA, the CDR3 is TGCGCCAGCAGCTTGGCCAGTGGTCTAGTCGATGAGCAGTTCTTC.

The V gene is TRBV6-5, the J gene TRBJ1-1; a possible D gene is TRBD1 (6 bases). The CDR3 extends over 15 amino acids. Trimming left V 6 bases short and J 4 bases short, with 18 bases between. Germline V gives CDR1 MNHEY, CDR2 SVGAGI. The CDR3: CASSRIQGRSTEAFF. The CDR3 nucleotides read TGTGCCAGCAGCCGAATACAGGGAAGGAGCACTGAAGCTTTCTTT.

This clone was seen a handful of times. This chain links TRBV7-9 with TRBJ1-2; TRBD1 is a possible D gene (5 bases). V was shortened by 1 base and J by 5 bases, with 11 bases between the two germline ends. This CDR3 is built from 14 residues. The germline CDR1 and CDR2 sequences are SEHNR and FQNEAQ (reference sequence). The CDR3 reads CASSLVQAGYGYTF. CDR3 sequence (DNA): TGTGCCAGCAGCTTAGTACAGGCAGGATATGGCTACACCTTC.

V usage is TRBV7-9 and J usage is TRBJ1-2; TRBD1 is a possible D gene (5 bases). V was shortened by 3 bases and J by 3 bases, with 11 bases between the two germline ends. Germline V lookup: CDR1 SEHNR, CDR2 FQNEAQ (reference sequence). The CDR3 has 14 amino acids. In DNA, the CDR3 is TGTGCCAGCAGCTTCGGGGCTAATGACTATGGCTACACCTTC. It is translated as CASSFGANDYGYTF.

This clone occurred once. The chain couples TRBV2 to TRBJ1-5; possible D gene TRBD1, 5 bases. V lost 4 bases and J lost 0, with 10 bases in between. The CDR3 consists of 15 residues. The V gene's germline CDR1 is SNHLY and CDR2 FYNNEI. The DNA for the CDR3 is TGTGCCAGCAGTGTTACCCAGGGTAGCAATCAGCCCCAGCATTTT. Residues: CASSVTQGSNQPQHF.

The rearrangement joins TRBV5-1 to TRBJ2-7; a weak D match, TRBD2 (7 bases). Trimming pared 4 bases from V and 0 bases from J, leaving 14 bases between. CDR1 SGHRS and CDR2 YFSETQ come from the germline V gene. CDR3 length: 15 amino acids. As DNA, the CDR3 is TGCGCCAGCAGCAACGGAGGGGGGGACTCCTACGAGCAGTACTTC. This sequence encodes CASSNGGGDSYEQYF.

V and J are TRBV7-9 and TRBJ2-7; 7 bases align to TRBD1. Looked up from germline, CDR1 is SEHNR and CDR2 is FQNEAQ (reference sequence). J gave up 3 bases and V 6 bases, and 5 bases lay outside the gene matches. The CDR3 is 13 residues long. The CDR3, as DNA: TGTGCCAGCAGGAGGGACAGTAGCTACGAGCAGTACTTC. Protein product: CASRRDSSYEQYF.

The chain recombines TRBV6-5 with TRBJ2-1; D remains ambiguous. The CDR3 has 10 residues. The V gene lost 6 bases and the J gene lost 7 bases, with 4 bases spanning the gap. CDR1 MNHEY and CDR2 SVGAGI come from the germline V gene. CDR3 bases: TGTGCCAGCAGGGGGAATGAGCAGTTCTTC. Translation gives CASRGNEQFF.

The chain has TRBV11-2 and TRBJ2-7, with 8 nucleotides matching TRBD1. Looked up from germline, CDR1 is SGHAT and CDR2 is FQNNGV. The CDR3 is made up of 15 amino acids. With 0 bases clipped from V and 3 bases from J, the junction kept 4 bases outside the gene matches. The CDR3 DNA sequence: TGTGCCAGCAGCTTAGATCCCACAGGGGGCTACGAGCAGTACTTC. Translated: CASSLDPTGGYEQYF.

CDR3 DNA: TGTGCCAGCAGCTACCGGGACAGCGCTAACTATGGCTACACCTTC. Translation: CASSYRDSANYGYTF. This chain connects TRBV5-7 to TRBJ1-2, with 7 positions matching TRBD1. TRBV5-7 carries the ORF label, with uncertain function. The CDR3 runs to 15 residues. Losses at the gene ends were 3 bases for V and 0 bases for J; bases not matched to a gene: 5.

The V gene is TRBV10-3, the J gene TRBJ1-1; D is uncertain. Germline CDR1 is ENHRY and CDR2 is SYGVKD. V shed 0 bases and J shed 6 bases, with 8 bases lying between them. There are 13 residues in the CDR3. The chain's CDR3 is CAISESRGSEAFF. In nucleotides, the CDR3 is TGTGCCATCAGTGAGTCTCGGGGTTCTGAAGCTTTCTTT.

This rearrangement joins TRBV5-4 to TRBJ2-1; a possible D gene is TRBD1 (6 bases). V dropped 4 bases and J dropped 2 bases, with 10 bases sitting between them. This CDR3 comprises 14 residues. CDR1 SGHNT and CDR2 YYREEE come from the germline V gene (reference sequence). The CDR3 region is CASSGRDTYNEQFF. DNA for the CDR3: TGTGCCAGCAGCGGTCGGGACACCTACAATGAGCAGTTCTTC.

CDR3 DNA sequence: TGCGCCAGCAGCCCCTACCCTGGGGAAGTGAACACTGAAGCTTTCTTT. Its translation is CASSPYPGEVNTEAFF. The chain recombines TRBV4-1 with TRBJ1-1; no clear D gene. Looked up from germline, CDR1 is MGHRA and CDR2 is YSYEKL. Trimming shortened V by 4 bases and J by 0 bases, and 15 bases separated the two germline ends. The CDR3 has 16 residues.

This sequence joins TRBV7-9 and TRBJ2-5; a possible D gene is TRBD2 (6 bases). The V end was cut by 5 bases, the J end by 1 base, with 14 bases between. Germline V lookup: CDR1 SEHNR, CDR2 FQNEAQ (reference sequence). This CDR3 is 15 amino acids long. The CDR3 DNA reads as TGTGCCAGCAGCCTAGATGCGGGGAGCCAAGAGACCCAGTACTTC. Amino acid sequence: CASSLDAGSQETQYF.

V usage is TRBV7-2 and J usage is TRBJ1-2; unclear D gene. Trimming shortened V by 5 bases and J by 6 bases, and 22 bases separated the two germline ends. The CDR3 length is 16 residues. Germline CDR1 is SGHTA and CDR2 is FQGNSA. The CDR3 reads CASSADFIGGIDGYTF. CDR3 coding DNA: TGTGCCAGCAGCGCGGATTTCATAGGAGGCATCGATGGCTACACCTTC. The variable domain in full, with the rest retrieved from reference TRBV7-2 and TRBJ1-2, is GAGVSQSPSNKVTEKGKDVELRCDPISGHTALYWYRQSLGQGLEFLIYFQGNSAPDKSGLPSDRFSAERTGGSVSTLTIQRTQQEDSAVYLCASSADFIGGIDGYTFGSGTRLTVV.